The present TCR beta chain was sequenced within a study of blood T cell repertoires in COVID-19 (dated by TCRdb to 2020 to 2021). Notes on the research overall: Samples from collaborators originated in the United States, Italy and Spain and spanned both the acute and convalescent phases of COVID-19. The material from the prospective study consisted of cDNA or gDNA derived from T cells, B-cell-depleted T cells, or PBMCs. Subjects who had been exposed to COVID-19, were actively infected with it, or had recovered from it provided the deeply sampled blood TCRbeta repertoires that made up the dataset. The repertoires were released in a freely available public database intended as a resource for research on the immune response to SARS-CoV-2. Samples were obtained from the ongoing ImmuneRACE study (first 160 participants) and from 1,254 subjects provided by 6 global collaborators. The sample metadata nearly always contained a de-identified subject ID, COVID-19 status, age in years and sex. Where available, HLA class I and class II types were taken from metadata supplied by the sample provider and were not determined by assay-based typing. Here is what the overall study found, with its caveats: How much clinical and demographic metadata was included differed by source and by participant, and the metadata was provided uncurated.

As encoded in the germline V gene, CDR1 is SGDLS while CDR2 is YYNGEE. From cysteine to phenylalanine, the CDR3 is 14 amino acids long. The retained sequence is limited to the CDR3, 42 bases, with the frame set at the first base. V is reduced by 3 bases and J by 7 bases, leaving a spacing of 17 bases between them. The collaborating institutions used their own protocols to collect whole blood in K2EDTA tubes. Collaborator samples were shipped for TCRbeta analysis as frozen whole blood, isolated PBMCs, or DNA extracted from either sample type. For this clone: The antigen this receptor binds is unknown. No quality values exist for individual bases; no much larger clone is one base distant.

The immunoSEQ Assay, a bias-controlled multiplex PCR, was used to amplify TCRbeta CDR3 regions from genomic DNA. The authors' analysis ran thus. Within the assay, amplification of reference gene primers was used to estimate how many nucleated cells each sample contained. To quantify the absolute abundance of each unique TCRbeta CDR3 rearrangement, sequence reads were collapsed and filtered. For each sample, productive Simpson clonality was calculated as the square root of Simpson's diversity index over productive rearrangements. Entries here come from immuneACCESS through TCRdb and include only in-frame sequences with V and J called. Some clones fail to appear in such tables; in the studies checked, an unresolved V gene covers under half of the shortfall, and the cause of the remainder is unknown. The V and J calls and clone size were taken over from that table, and D and trimming were inferred from the DNA. For this sample the table gives over 60,000 clones, of which roughly three quarters were detected only once. Roughly 8.3% of the sample comes from the top ten.

The clonotype originates from a human donor in a cohort sampled during active COVID-19. Material: peripheral blood. The sequence links TRBV9 to TRBJ2-7, with the D gene uncertain. The CDR3 reads CASSGSSPLGEQYF. Here is the DNA: TGTGCCAGCAGCGGTAGTTCCCCCCTAGGAGAGCAGTACTTC.